The 10 T cell receptor beta chains below come from one sample, sequenced in a study of blood T cell repertoires in COVID-19. Measured with immunoSEQ multiplex PCR; TCRdb has only the in-frame clones, and not every one. The sample includes 150,000 to 180,000 clones, about three quarters of them seen just once. The source material was peripheral blood. The receptors shown here come from a man at least 80 years old with acute or convalescent COVID-19.

The J gene is TRBJ2-3, the V gene TRBV15; 9 bases are a match to TRBD1. V lost 4 bases and J lost 0; bases outside the gene matches: 5. The germline CDR1 and CDR2 sequences are LNHNV and YYDKDF (reference sequence). The CDR3 is 16 residues long. CDR3 nucleotide sequence: TGTGCCACCAGCAAAAACAGGGGGCCTAGCACAGATACGCAGTATTTT. Translation: CATSKNRGPSTDTQYF.

V gene TRBV18 combines with J gene TRBJ1-1; D might be TRBD1 (6 bases). V shed 3 bases and J shed 3 bases, with 8 bases lying between them. The CDR3 extends over 13 amino acids. Germline V gene lookup returns CDR1 KGHSH and CDR2 LQKENI. In nucleotides, the CDR3 is TGTGCCAGCTCACCCCACAGGGACACTGAAGCTTTCTTT. Its protein is CASSPHRDTEAFF.

The chain joins TRBV20-1 to TRBJ2-1, with 9 bases lining up with TRBD1. There are 12 residues in the CDR3. After removal of 4 bases from V and 7 bases from J, the junction contained 2 bases not matched to a gene. Per the germline V gene, CDR1 is DFQATT and CDR2 is SNEGSKA (reference sequence). CDR3 sequence reads: CSATDRGNEQFF. The CDR3 nucleotides read TGCAGTGCTACTGACAGGGGGAATGAGCAGTTCTTC.

The chain combines TRBV4-3 with TRBJ2-6, with D possibly matching TRBD1 (5 bases). Trimming pared 0 bases from V and 4 bases from J, leaving 16 bases between. CDR3 length equals 18 residues. In germline, CDR1 is LGHNA, CDR2 YSLEER. The CDR3 region is CASSQDPTARAGANVLTF. In nucleotides, the CDR3 is TGCGCCAGCAGCCAAGACCCGACAGCGCGCGCCGGGGCCAACGTCCTGACTTTC.

This clone turned up a few times. The J gene is TRBJ1-1, the V gene TRBV28, with D possibly matching TRBD1 (6 bases). The ends were cut back, 4 bases at V and 7 bases at J, with 16 bases in the middle. Germline CDR1 is MDHEN and CDR2 is SYDVKM. The CDR3 has 14 residues. The CDR3 spells CASSSAGTTLEAFF. The DNA of the CDR3 is TGTGCCAGCAGTTCAGCCGGGACAACCCTTGAAGCTTTCTTT.

This chain joins TRBV12-3 or TRBV12-4 and TRBJ2-7; TRBD1 might be the D (6 bases). The CDR3 sequence is 12 residues long. With 3 bases removed from V and 6 bases from J, the gap between germline ends came to 9 bases. This chain's CDR3 is CASSFEQGEQYV. Here the CDR3 DNA reads TGTGCCAGCAGTTTTGAACAGGGCGAGCAGTACGTC.

CDR3 nucleotide sequence: TGCAGCTCCAAAGGCGGGGGTAATGAAAAACTGTTTTTT. Protein: CSSKGGGNEKLFF. J is TRBJ1-4 and V is TRBV29-1; D is possibly TRBD1 (5 bases). With 8 bases removed from V and 4 bases from J, the gap between germline ends came to 14 bases. The CDR3 runs 13 residues. CDR1 is SQVTM and CDR2 is ANQGSEA in the germline V gene.

The chain recombines TRBV7-9 with TRBJ1-1; no clear D gene. This CDR3 comprises 14 residues. V was clipped by 5 bases and J by 5 bases, with 15 bases between them. CDR1 and CDR2 from the germline V gene are SEHNR and FQNEAQ (reference sequence). This chain's CDR3 is CASSPSTGSTEAFF. In DNA, the CDR3 is TGTGCCAGCAGCCCGTCAACCGGGTCAACTGAAGCTTTCTTT.

The V and J genes are TRBV7-8 and TRBJ1-2; TRBD1 agrees at 7 bases. The V and J ends lost 5 bases and 8 bases, in that order; junction bases with no gene match: 11. CDR3 length equals 14 residues. CDR1 is SGHVS, CDR2 FQNEAQ, per germline. The CDR3 bases are TGTGCCAGCAGCCCTGGGACAGCAACTGCAGGCTACACCTTC. The encoded protein is CASSPGTATAGYTF.

The chain combines TRBV4-3 with TRBJ1-2; the match to TRBD1 covers 7 bases. CDR3 length: 14 residues. Germline V gives CDR1 LGHNA, CDR2 YSLEER. V lost 3 bases, J lost 5 bases, and 6 bases stayed unmatched. This CDR3 is CASSQAGGLYGYTF. The CDR3, as DNA: TGCGCCAGCAGCCAGGCAGGGGGTCTATATGGCTACACCTTC.